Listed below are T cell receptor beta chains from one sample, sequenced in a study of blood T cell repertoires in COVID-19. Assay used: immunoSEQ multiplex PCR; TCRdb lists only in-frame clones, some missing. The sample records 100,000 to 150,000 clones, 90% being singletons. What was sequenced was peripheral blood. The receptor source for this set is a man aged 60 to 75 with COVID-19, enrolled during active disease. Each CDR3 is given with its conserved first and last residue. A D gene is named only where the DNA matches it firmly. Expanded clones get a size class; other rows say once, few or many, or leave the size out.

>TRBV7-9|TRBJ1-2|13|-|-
CASSSTSGYGYTF
TGTGCCAGCAGCTCCACTAGTGGTTATGGCTACACCTTC
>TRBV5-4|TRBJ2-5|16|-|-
CASSLGPRAGAETQYF
TGTGCCAGCAGCTTGGGACCCAGGGCGGGGGCAGAGACCCAGTACTTC
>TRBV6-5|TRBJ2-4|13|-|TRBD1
CATTTGPKNIQYF
TGTGCCACCACGACAGGGCCCAAAAACATTCAGTACTTC
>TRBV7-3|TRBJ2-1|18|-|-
CASSLNPPKKVGANEQFF
TGTGCCAGCAGCTTAAACCCACCGAAGAAGGTAGGGGCCAATGAGCAGTTCTTC
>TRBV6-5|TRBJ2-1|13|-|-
CASSRTPLNEQFF
TGTGCCAGCAGCCGTACACCTCTCAATGAGCAGTTCTTC
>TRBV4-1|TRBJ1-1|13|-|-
CASSQDPRAEAFF
TGCGCCAGCAGCCAAGATCCCAGGGCTGAAGCTTTCTTT
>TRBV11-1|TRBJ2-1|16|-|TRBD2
CASSLGGGRAYNEQFF
TGTGCCAGCAGCTTAGGAGGCGGGAGAGCCTACAATGAGCAGTTCTTC
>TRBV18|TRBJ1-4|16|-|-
CASLNQRPGLSEKLFF
TGTGCCAGCCTCAACCAGAGGCCCGGACTATCTGAAAAACTGTTTTTT
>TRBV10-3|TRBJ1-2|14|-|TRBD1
CAIRDSGQGDGYTF
TGTGCCATCAGGGACTCTGGACAGGGGGATGGCTACACCTTC
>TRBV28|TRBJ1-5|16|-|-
CASSPPGAYGNQPQHF
TGTGCCAGCAGCCCTCCTGGGGCGTATGGGAATCAGCCCCAGCATTTT
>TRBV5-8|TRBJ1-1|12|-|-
CASSWESPRAFF
TGTGCCAGCAGCTGGGAGTCTCCGAGAGCTTTCTTT
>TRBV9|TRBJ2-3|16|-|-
CASSVGTPTSTDTQYF
TGTGCCAGCAGCGTAGGGACTCCCACTAGCACAGATACGCAGTATTTT
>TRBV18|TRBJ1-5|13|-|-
CASSPLNREPQHF
TGTGCCAGCTCACCACTGAACCGGGAGCCCCAGCATTTT
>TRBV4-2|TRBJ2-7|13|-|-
CASSQDRNYEQYF
TGTGCCAGCAGCCAAGACAGAAACTACGAGCAGTACTTC
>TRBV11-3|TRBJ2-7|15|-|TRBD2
CASSLFYGRAYEQYF
TGTGCCAGCAGCTTATTCTACGGGAGGGCCTACGAGCAGTACTTC
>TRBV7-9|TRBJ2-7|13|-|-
CASSYGGSYEQYF
TGTGCCAGCAGCTACGGGGGATCGTACGAGCAGTACTTC
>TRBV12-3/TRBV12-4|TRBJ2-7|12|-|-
CATRRGDDEQYF
TGTGCCACACGCAGGGGGGACGACGAGCAGTACTTC
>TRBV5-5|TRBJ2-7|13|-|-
CASSFGGPYEQYF
TGTGCCAGCAGCTTTGGAGGTCCCTACGAGCAGTACTTC
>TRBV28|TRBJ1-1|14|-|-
CASNNRVLNTEAFF
TGTGCCAGCAACAACAGGGTTTTGAACACTGAAGCTTTCTTT
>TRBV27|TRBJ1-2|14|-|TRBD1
CASSTTGSLYGYTF
TGTGCCAGCAGTACGACAGGGTCTCTCTATGGCTACACCTTC
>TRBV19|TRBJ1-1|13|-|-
CASSRLGNTEAFF
TGTGCCAGTAGCAGACTCGGGAACACTGAAGCTTTCTTT
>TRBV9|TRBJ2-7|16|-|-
CASSPRGDHSSYEQYF
TGTGCCAGCAGCCCCAGGGGTGACCACAGCTCCTACGAGCAGTACTTC
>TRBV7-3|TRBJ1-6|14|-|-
CASSLGQFNSPLHF
TGTGCCAGCAGCTTAGGGCAGTTTAATTCACCCCTCCACTTT
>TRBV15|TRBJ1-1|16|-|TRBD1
CATSSLAGTGRAEAFF
TGTGCCACCAGCTCCTTGGCCGGGACAGGGAGAGCCGAAGCTTTCTTT
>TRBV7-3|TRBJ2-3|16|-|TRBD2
CASSLRLAGVTDTQYF
TGTGCCAGCAGCTTAAGACTAGCGGGAGTGACAGATACGCAGTATTTT
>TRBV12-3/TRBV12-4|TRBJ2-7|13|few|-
CASSLSVGQLQYF
TGTGCCAGCAGTTTATCCGTGGGACAACTGCAGTACTTC
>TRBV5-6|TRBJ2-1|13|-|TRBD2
CASSLSREGEQFF
TGTGCCAGCAGCTTGTCCCGGGAGGGGGAGCAGTTCTTC
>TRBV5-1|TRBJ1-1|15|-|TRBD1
CASSWGTGQSTEAFF
TGCGCCAGCAGCTGGGGGACAGGACAGAGCACTGAAGCTTTCTTT
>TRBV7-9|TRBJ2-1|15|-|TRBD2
CASRQLAGGHNEQFF
TGTGCCAGCAGACAACTAGCGGGAGGCCACAATGAGCAGTTCTTC
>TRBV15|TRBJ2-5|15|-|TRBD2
CATSLAGGKRETQYF
TGTGCCACCAGCCTAGCGGGAGGGAAGAGGGAGACCCAGTACTTC
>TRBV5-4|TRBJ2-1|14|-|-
CASSLGQINNEQFF
TGTGCCAGCAGCTTGGGACAAATTAACAATGAGCAGTTCTTC
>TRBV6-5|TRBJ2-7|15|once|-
CAISYSIWSGYEQYF
TGTGCCATCAGTTACTCCATATGGTCGGGTTACGAGCAGTACTTC
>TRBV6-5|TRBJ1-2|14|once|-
CASSYEAKNYGYTF
TGTGCCAGCAGTTACGAGGCGAAGAACTATGGCTACACCTTC
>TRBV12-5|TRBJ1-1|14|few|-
CASGLVRGTPGAFF
TGTGCTAGTGGTTTGGTACGGGGGACCCCAGGAGCTTTCTTT
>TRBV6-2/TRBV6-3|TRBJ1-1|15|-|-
CASSPAGLSDTEAFF
TGTGCCAGCAGTCCGGCGGGACTTTCGGACACTGAAGCTTTCTTT
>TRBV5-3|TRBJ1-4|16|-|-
CARSLSQGNPNEKLFF
TGTGCCAGAAGCTTGAGTCAGGGAAATCCTAATGAAAAACTGTTTTTT
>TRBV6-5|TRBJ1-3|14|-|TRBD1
CASSLQGVRNTIYF
TGTGCCAGCAGTCTACAGGGGGTTCGAAACACCATATATTTT
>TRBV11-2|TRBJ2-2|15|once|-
CASSFSGWDTGELFF
TGTGCCAGCAGCTTTAGCGGATGGGACACCGGGGAGCTGTTTTTT
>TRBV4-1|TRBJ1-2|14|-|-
CASSQDLATDGYTF
TGCGCCAGCAGCCAAGATCTAGCGACAGATGGCTACACCTTC
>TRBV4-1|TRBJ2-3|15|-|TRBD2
CASSRGLAGTDTQYF
TGCGCCAGCAGCCGGGGACTAGCGGGCACAGATACGCAGTATTTT
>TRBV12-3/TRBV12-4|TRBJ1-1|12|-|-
CASEQAPGEAFF
TGTGCCAGCGAACAGGCCCCTGGCGAAGCTTTCTTT